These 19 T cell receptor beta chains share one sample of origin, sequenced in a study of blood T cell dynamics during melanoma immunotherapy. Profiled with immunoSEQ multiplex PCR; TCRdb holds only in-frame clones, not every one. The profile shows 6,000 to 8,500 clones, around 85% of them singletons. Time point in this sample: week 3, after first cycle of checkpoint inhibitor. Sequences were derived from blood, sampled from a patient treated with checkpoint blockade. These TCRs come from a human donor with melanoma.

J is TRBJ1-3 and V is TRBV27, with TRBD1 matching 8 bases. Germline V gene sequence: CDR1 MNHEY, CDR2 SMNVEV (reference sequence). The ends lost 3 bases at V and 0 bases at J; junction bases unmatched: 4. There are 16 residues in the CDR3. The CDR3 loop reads CASSFTGGISGNTIYF. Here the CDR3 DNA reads TGTGCCAGCAGTTTTACAGGGGGGATCTCTGGAAACACCATATATTTT.

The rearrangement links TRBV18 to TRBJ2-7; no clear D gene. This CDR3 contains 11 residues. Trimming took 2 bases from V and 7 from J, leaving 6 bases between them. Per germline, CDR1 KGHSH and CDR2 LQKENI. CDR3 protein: CASSPGVEQYF. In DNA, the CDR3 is TGTGCCAGCTCACCAGGGGTAGAGCAGTACTTC.

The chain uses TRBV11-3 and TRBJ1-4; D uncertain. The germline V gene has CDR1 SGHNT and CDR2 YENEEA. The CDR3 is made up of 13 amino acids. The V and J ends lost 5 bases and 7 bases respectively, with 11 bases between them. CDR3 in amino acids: CASSPRVGEKLFF. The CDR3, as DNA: TGTGCCAGCAGCCCCCGGGTCGGTGAAAAACTGTTTTTT. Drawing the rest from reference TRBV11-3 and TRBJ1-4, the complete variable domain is EAGVVQSPRYKIIEKKQPVAFWCNPISGHNTLYWYLQNLGQGPELLIRYENEEAVDDSQLPKDRFSAERLKGVDSTLKIQPAELGDSAVYLCASSPRVGEKLFFGSGTQLSVL.

CDR3 DNA sequence: TGCGCCAGCAGCCAAGAGTCCCTCTCTGGAAACACCATATATTTT. It yields the protein CASSQESLSGNTIYF. The rearrangement links TRBV4-1 to TRBJ1-3; D remains unclear. The CDR3 is made up of 15 amino acids. The germline CDR1 and CDR2 sequences are MGHRA and YSYEKL. V gave up 0 bases and J gave up 0 bases, with 6 bases separating them.

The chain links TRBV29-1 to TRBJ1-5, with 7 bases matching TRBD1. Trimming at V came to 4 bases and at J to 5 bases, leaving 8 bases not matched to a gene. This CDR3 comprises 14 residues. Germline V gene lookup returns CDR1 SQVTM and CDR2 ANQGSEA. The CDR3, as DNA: TGCAGCGTTGCACAGGGGAATTTAGATCAGCCCCAGCATTTT. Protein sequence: CSVAQGNLDQPQHF.

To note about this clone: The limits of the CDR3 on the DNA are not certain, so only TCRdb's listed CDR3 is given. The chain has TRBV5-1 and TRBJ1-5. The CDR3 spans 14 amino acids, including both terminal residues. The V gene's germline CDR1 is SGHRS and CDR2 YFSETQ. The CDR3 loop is CASSTSSLHQPQHF.

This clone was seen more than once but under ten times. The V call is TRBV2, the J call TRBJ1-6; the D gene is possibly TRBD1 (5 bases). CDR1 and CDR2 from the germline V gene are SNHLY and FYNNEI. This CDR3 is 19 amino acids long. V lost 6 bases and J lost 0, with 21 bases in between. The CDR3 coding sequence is TGTGCCAGCAGAAGTACTCCTCGGGACTTGAGCTCCTATAATTCACCCCTCCACTTT. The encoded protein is CASRSTPRDLSSYNSPLHF.

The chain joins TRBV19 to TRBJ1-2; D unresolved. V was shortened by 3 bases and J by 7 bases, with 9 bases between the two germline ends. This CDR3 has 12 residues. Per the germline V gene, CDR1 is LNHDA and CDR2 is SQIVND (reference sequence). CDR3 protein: CASSMGRLGYTF. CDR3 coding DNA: TGTGCCAGTAGTATGGGCCGACTTGGCTACACCTTC.

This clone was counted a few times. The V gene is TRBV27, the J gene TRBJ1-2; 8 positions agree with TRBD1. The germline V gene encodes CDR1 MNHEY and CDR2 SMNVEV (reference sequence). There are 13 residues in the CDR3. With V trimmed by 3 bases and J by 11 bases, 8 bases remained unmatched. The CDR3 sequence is CASSFSDRAVYTF. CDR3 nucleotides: TGTGCCAGCAGTTTCTCGGACAGGGCGGTTTACACCTTC.

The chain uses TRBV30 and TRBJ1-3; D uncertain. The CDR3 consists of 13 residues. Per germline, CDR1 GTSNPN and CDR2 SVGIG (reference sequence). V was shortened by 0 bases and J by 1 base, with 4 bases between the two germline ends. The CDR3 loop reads CAWSVGSGNTIYF. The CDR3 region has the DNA TGTGCCTGGAGTGTGGGATCTGGAAACACCATATATTTT.

The CDR3 DNA reads TGTGCCACCTACCGACAGGAAGCTTTCTTT. It translates to CATYRQEAFF. The chain is built from TRBV19 and TRBJ1-1, with D tentatively TRBD1 (5 bases). V shed 10 bases and J shed 8 bases, with 11 bases lying between them. The germline gives CDR1 LNHDA, CDR2 SQIVND (reference sequence). The CDR3 contains 10 residues.

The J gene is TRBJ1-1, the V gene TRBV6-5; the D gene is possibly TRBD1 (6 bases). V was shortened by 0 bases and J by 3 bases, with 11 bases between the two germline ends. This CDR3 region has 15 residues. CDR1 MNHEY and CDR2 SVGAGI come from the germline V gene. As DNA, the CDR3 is TGTGCCAGCAGTTACTCCGAGGGGGGGCACACTGAAGCTTTCTTT. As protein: CASSYSEGGHTEAFF.

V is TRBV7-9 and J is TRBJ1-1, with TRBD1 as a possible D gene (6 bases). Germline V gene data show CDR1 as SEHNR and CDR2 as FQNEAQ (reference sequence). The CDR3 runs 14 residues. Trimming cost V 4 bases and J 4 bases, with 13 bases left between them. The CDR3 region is CASSSQGGGTEAFF. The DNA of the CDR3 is TGTGCCAGCAGCTCACAGGGAGGCGGCACTGAAGCTTTCTTT. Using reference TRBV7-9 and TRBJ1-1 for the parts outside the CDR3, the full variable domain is DTGVSQNPRHKITKRGQNVTFRCDPISEHNRLYWYRQTLGQGPEFLTYFQNEAQLEKSRLLSDRFSAERPKGSFSTLEIQRTEQGDSAMYLCASSSQGGGTEAFFGQGTRLTVV.

The CDR3 sequence: CAWSVQGRQPQHF. The DNA for the CDR3 is TGTGCCTGGAGTGTGCAGGGCCGGCAGCCCCAGCATTTT. The V call is TRBV30, the J call TRBJ1-5; perhaps TRBD1 as D (5 bases). Germline CDR1 GTSNPN, CDR2 SVGIG (reference sequence). Deletions cut 0 bases from V and 7 bases from J, with 10 bases between. This CDR3 spans 13 amino acids.

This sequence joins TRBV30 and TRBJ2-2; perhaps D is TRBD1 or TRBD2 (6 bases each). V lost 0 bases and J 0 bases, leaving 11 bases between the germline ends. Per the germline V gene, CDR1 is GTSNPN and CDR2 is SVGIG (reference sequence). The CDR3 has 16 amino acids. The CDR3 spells CAWSVHGGPNTGELFF. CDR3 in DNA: TGTGCCTGGAGTGTACACGGGGGCCCGAACACCGGGGAGCTGTTTTTT.

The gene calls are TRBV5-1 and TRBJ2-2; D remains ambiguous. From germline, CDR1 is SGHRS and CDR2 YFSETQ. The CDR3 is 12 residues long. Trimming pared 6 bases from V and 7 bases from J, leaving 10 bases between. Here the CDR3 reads CASTPNGGELFF. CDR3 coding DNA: TGCGCCAGCACCCCAAATGGCGGGGAGCTGTTTTTT.

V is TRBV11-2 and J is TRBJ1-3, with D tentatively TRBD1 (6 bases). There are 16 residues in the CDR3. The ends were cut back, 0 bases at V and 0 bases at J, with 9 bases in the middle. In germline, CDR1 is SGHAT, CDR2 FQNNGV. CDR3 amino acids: CASSLDPQGSGNTIYF. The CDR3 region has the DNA TGTGCCAGCAGCTTAGATCCACAGGGCTCTGGAAACACCATATATTTT.

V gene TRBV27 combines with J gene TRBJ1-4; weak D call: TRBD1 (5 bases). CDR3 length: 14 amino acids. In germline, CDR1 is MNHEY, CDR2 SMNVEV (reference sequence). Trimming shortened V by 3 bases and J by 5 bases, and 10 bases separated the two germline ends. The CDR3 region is CASSFHRGNEKLFF. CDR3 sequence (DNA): TGTGCCAGCAGTTTCCACCGGGGGAATGAAAAACTGTTTTTT.

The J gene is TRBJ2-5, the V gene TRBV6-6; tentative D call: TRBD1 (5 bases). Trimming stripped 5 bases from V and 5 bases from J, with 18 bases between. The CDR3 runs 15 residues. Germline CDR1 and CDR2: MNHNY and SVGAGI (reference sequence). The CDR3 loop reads CASSRIGVAGETQYF. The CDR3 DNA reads TGTGCCAGCAGTCGCATAGGGGTAGCAGGGGAGACCCAGTACTTC.